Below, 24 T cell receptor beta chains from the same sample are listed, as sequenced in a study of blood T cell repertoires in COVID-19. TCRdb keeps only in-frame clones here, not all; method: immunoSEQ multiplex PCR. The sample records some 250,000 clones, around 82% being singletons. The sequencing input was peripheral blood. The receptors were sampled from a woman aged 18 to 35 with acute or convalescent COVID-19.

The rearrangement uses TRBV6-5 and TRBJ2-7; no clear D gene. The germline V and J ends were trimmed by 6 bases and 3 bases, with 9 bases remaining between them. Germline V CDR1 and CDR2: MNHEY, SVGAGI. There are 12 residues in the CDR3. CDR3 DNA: TGTGCCAGCAGGTCGGGTAGCTACGAGCAGTACTTC. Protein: CASRSGSYEQYF.

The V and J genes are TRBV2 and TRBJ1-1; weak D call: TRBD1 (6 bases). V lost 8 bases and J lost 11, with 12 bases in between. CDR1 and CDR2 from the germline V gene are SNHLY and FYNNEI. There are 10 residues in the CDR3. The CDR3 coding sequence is TGTGCCAGCCAGGGGAGGGGGGCTTTCTTT. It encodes CASQGRGAFF.

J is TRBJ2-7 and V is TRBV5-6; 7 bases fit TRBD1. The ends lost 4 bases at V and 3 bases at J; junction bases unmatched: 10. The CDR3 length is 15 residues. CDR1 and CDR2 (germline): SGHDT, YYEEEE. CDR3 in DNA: TGTGCCAGCAGCGGCGAGACAGGGAGAAACTACGAGCAGTACTTC. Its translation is CASSGETGRNYEQYF.

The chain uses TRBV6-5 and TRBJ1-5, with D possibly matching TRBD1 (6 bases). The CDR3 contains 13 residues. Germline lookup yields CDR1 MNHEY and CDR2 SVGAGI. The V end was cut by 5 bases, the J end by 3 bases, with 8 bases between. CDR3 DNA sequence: TGTGCCAGCAGTCGGACAGACAATCAGCCCCAGCATTTT. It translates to CASSRTDNQPQHF.

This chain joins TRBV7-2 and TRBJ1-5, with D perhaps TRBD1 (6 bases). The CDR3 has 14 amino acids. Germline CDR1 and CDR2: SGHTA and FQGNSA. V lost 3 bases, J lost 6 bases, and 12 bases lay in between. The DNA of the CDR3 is TGTGCCAGCAGCTTCACAGGGCTCGGTCAGCCCCAGCATTTT. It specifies CASSFTGLGQPQHF.

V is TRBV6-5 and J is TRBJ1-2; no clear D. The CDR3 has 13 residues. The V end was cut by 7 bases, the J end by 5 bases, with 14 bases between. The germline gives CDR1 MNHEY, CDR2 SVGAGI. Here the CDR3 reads CASTSRPGYGYTF. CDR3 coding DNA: TGTGCCAGCACCTCCCGGCCGGGGTATGGCTACACCTTC.

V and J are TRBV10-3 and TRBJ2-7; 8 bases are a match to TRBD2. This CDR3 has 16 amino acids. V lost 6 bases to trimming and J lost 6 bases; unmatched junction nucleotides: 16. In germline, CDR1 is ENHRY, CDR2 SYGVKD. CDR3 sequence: CAISASSGSSSSEQYF. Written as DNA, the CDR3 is TGTGCCATCAGCGCCAGCAGCGGGAGCTCTTCGTCCGAGCAGTACTTC.

CDR3 amino acids: CASSLGRTSGHNEQFF. Here the CDR3 DNA reads TGTGCCAGCAGCTTGGGAAGGACTAGCGGGCACAATGAGCAGTTCTTC. This chain uses TRBV5-6 with TRBJ2-1, with 11 nucleotides matching TRBD2. This CDR3 contains 16 residues. V lost 0 bases and J lost 5; bases outside the gene matches: 4. CDR1 SGHDT and CDR2 YYEEEE come from the germline V gene.

CDR3 nucleotides: TGCGCCAGCAGCCATGGACAGATCACAGATACGCAGTATTTT. Translated, it gives CASSHGQITDTQYF. V gene TRBV5-1 combines with J gene TRBJ2-3; maybe TRBD1 (6 bases). From germline, CDR1 is SGHRS and CDR2 YFSETQ. The CDR3 has 14 amino acids. The ends were cut back, 4 bases at V and 2 bases at J, with 11 bases in the middle.

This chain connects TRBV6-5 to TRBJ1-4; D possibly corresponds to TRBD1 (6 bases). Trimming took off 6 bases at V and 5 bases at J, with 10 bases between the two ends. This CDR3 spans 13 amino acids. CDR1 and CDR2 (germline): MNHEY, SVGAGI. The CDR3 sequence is CASRTQGNEKLFF. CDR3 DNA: TGTGCCAGCAGAACGCAGGGGAATGAAAAACTGTTTTTT.

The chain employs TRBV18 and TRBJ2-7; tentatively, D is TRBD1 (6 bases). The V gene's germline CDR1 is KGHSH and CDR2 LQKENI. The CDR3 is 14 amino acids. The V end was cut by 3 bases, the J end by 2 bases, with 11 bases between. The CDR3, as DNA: TGTGCCAGCTCACCGGACAGAATAACCTACGAGCAGTACTTC. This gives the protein CASSPDRITYEQYF.

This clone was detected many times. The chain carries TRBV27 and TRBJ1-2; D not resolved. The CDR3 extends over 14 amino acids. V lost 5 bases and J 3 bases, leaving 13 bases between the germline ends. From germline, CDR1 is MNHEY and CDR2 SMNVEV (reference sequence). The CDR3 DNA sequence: TGTGCCAGCAGTCCGAGGGATTTCGACTATGGCTACACCTTC. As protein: CASSPRDFDYGYTF.

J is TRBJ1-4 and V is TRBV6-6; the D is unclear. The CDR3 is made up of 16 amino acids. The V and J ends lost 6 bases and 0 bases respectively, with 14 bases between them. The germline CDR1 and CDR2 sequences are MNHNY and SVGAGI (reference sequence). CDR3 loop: CASSPRGRATNEKLFF. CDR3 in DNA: TGTGCCAGCAGCCCCCGAGGCCGCGCAACTAATGAAAAACTGTTTTTT.

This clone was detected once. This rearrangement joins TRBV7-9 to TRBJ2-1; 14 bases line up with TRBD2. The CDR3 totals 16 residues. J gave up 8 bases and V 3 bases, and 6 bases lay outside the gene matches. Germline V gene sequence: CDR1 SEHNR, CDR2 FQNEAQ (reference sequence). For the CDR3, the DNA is TGTGCCAGCAGCTTTTGGGGGACTAGCGGGAGCGATGAGCAGTTCTTC. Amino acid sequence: CASSFWGTSGSDEQFF.

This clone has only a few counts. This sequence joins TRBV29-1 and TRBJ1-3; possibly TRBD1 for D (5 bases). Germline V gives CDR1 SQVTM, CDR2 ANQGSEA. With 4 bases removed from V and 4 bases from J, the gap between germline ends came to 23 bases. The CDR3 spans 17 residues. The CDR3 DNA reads TGCAGCGTTGCTCCGGGACTTCAATTGTGGGGGGGAAACACCATATATTTT. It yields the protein CSVAPGLQLWGGNTIYF.

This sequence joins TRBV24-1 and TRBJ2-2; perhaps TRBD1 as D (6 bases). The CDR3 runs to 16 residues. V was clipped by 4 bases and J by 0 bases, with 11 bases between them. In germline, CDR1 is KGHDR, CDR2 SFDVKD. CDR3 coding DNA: TGTGCCACCAGTGACAATCGACAGGCGAACACCGGGGAGCTGTTTTTT. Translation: CATSDNRQANTGELFF.

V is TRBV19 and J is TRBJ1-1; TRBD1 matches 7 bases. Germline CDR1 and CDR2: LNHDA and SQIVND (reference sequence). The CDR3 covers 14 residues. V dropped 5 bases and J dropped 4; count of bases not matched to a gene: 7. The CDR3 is CASSLQGERTEAFF. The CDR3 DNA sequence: TGTGCCAGTAGTCTCCAGGGGGAGCGCACTGAAGCTTTCTTT.

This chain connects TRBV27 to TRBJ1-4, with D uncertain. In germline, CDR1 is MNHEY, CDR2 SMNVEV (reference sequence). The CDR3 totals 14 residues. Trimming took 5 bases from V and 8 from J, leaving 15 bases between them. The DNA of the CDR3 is TGTGCCAGCAGTCGGAAACCGACGGGGGAAAAACTGTTTTTT. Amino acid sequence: CASSRKPTGEKLFF.

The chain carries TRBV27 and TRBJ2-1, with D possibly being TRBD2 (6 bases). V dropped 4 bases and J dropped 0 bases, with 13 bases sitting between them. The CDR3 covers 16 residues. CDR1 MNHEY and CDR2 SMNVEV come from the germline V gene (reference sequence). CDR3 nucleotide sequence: TGTGCCAGCAGTTCGATAGCGGATATCTCCTACAATGAGCAGTTCTTC. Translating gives CASSSIADISYNEQFF.

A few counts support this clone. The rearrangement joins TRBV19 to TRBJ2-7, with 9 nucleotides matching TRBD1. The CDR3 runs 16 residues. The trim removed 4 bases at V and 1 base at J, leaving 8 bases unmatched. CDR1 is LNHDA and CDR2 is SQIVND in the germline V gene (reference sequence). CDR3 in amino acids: CASSTPVGQGSYEQYF. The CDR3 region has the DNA TGTGCCAGTAGTACCCCCGTGGGACAGGGTTCCTACGAGCAGTACTTC.

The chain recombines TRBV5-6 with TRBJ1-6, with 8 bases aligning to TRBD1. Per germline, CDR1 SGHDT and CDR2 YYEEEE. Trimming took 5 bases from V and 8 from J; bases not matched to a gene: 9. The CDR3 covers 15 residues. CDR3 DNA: TGTGCCAGCAGAGGAGGACAGGGTATTGATTCACCCCTCCACTTT. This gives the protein CASRGGQGIDSPLHF.

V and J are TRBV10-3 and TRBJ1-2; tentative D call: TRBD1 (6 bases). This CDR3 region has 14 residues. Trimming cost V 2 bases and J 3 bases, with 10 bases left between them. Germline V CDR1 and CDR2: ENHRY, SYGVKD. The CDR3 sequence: CAISEVGAHYGYTF. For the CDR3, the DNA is TGTGCCATCAGTGAGGTGGGGGCACACTATGGCTACACCTTC.

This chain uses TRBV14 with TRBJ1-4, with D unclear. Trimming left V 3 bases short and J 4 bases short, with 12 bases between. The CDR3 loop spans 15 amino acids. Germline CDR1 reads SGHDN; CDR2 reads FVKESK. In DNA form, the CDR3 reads TGTGCCAGCAGCCAGGACCAGGAGGATAATGAAAAACTGTTTTTT. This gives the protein CASSQDQEDNEKLFF.

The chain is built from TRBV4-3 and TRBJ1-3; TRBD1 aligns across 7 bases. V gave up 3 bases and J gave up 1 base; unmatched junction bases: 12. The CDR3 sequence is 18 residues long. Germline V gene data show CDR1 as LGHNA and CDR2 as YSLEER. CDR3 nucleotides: TGCGCCAGCAGCCACGGCATCGACAGGGCCGGTTCTGGAAACACCATATATTTT. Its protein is CASSHGIDRAGSGNTIYF.